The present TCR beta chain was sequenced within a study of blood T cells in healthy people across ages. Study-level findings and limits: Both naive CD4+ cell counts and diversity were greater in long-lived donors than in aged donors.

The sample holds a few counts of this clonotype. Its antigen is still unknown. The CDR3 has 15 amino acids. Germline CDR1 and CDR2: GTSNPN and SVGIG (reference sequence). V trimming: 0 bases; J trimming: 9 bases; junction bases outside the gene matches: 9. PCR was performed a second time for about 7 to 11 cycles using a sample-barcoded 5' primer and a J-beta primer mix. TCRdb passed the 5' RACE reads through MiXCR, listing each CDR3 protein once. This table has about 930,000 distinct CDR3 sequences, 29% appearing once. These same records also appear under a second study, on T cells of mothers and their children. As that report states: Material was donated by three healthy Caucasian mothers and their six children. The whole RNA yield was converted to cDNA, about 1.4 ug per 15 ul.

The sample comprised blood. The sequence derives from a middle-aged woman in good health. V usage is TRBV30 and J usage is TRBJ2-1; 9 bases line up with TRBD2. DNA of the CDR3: TGTGCCTGGAGTGTCGAGACTAGCGGTTTGGGTGAGCAGTTCTTC. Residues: CAWSVETSGLGEQFF.